The rows below give T cell receptor beta chains drawn from one sample of a study of blood T cell repertoires in COVID-19. Data came from immunoSEQ multiplex PCR; TCRdb stores just in-frame clones and leaves some out. The sample has about 300,000 clones, roughly 90% seen once; the top ten hold roughly 6.5%. Sequenced: peripheral blood. These receptors were obtained from a man younger than 30 who had recovered from COVID-19. CDR3s include the opening cysteine and the closing phenylalanine or tryptophan. A D gene is named only where the DNA matches it firmly. Where a row states a size, it is once, few, many or the class of an expanded clone; other rows omit it.

size	D	V	J	DNA	CDR3
.	TRBD1	TRBV7-8	TRBJ2-2	TGTGCCAGCACCTCTATCGGGACAGGGACCCGGGAGCTGTTTTTT	CASTSIGTGTRELFF
.	.	TRBV7-2	TRBJ2-4	TGTGCCAGCAGTTTCGGGTTCTTAGCCAAAAACATTCAGTACTTC	CASSFGFLAKNIQYF
few	.	TRBV19	TRBJ1-1	TGTGCCAGTAGTCTCGGGAACACTGAAGCTTTCTTT	CASSLGNTEAFF
.	.	TRBV9	TRBJ2-5	TGTGCCAGCAGCGTAGGAGGATTTGGAGAGACCCAGTACTTC	CASSVGGFGETQYF
.	TRBD1	TRBV30	TRBJ1-1	TGTGCGTGGAAACCGGGGGCAGGGGGAGTCTTGGGCACTGAAGCTTTCTTT	CAWKPGAGGVLGTEAFF
.	.	TRBV11-2	TRBJ2-7	TGTGCCAGCAGCTCCCTCCGGGACACTTCCTACGAGCAGTACTTC	CASSSLRDTSYEQYF
.	TRBD1	TRBV29-1	TRBJ1-5	TGCAGCGTTGAAGGGGGTGCAGGGGGTCAGCCCCAGCATTTT	CSVEGGAGGQPQHF
.	.	TRBV4-3	TRBJ2-3	TGCGCCAGCAGCCAAGAAGGGGTAGCACAGATAACGCAGTATTTT	CASSQEGVAQITQYF
.	.	TRBV6-2/TRBV6-3	TRBJ1-2	TGTGCCAGCAGTTATTGGGTTGCGGATGGCTACACCTTC	CASSYWVADGYTF
.	.	TRBV6-2/TRBV6-3	TRBJ1-1	TGTGCCAGCAGTTACCCGGACACTGAAGCTTTCTTT	CASSYPDTEAFF
once	.	TRBV7-3	TRBJ1-2	TGTGCCAGCAGCTTATCAGGCTATGGCTACACCTTC	CASSLSGYGYTF
.	.	TRBV4-1	TRBJ2-7	TGCGCCAGCAGCCAAGATCGTTACGGAGAGGCGTACTTC	CASSQDRYGEAYF
.	TRBD2	TRBV25-1	TRBJ2-7	TGTGCCAGCAGTGAAGGGGGGGGTAAGAGGGAGCAGTACTTC	CASSEGGGKREQYF
few	TRBD1	TRBV11-2	TRBJ2-2	TGTGCCAGCAGCTCCCACAGGGGGGTAAGCACCGGGGAGCTGTTTTTT	CASSSHRGVSTGELFF
.	TRBD2	TRBV6-5	TRBJ2-5	TGTGCCAGCGGCGGACTAGCGGGAGTACCGCAGACCCAGTACTTC	CASGGLAGVPQTQYF
.	.	TRBV11-2	TRBJ2-7	TGTGCCAGCAGCTTAACGCGCAACCTGAAGAACGAGCAGTACTTC	CASSLTRNLKNEQYF
once	TRBD1	TRBV27	TRBJ2-1	TGTGCCAGCAGTTGGGACAGAAACAATGAGCAGTTCTTC	CASSWDRNNEQFF
.	TRBD2	TRBV2	TRBJ2-1	TGTGCCAGCAGTGTAGCGGGAGCCAACTACAATGAGCAGTTCTTC	CASSVAGANYNEQFF
.	.	TRBV4-1	TRBJ2-7	TGCGCCAGCAGCCAAGATCGGCAGGGGTTCTCCTACGAGCAGTACTTC	CASSQDRQGFSYEQYF
.	.	TRBV2	TRBJ2-2	TGTGCCAGCAGACAGGACATTGGAACCCCCGGGGAGCTGTTTTTT	CASRQDIGTPGELFF
once	.	TRBV19	TRBJ1-5	TGTGCCAGTAGTTCGGGGAATCAGCCCCAGCATTTT	CASSSGNQPQHF
.	.	TRBV6-5	TRBJ1-1	TGTGCCAGCAGTTACTCTCTCCGGTCCCGGTTCACTGAAGCTTTCTTT	CASSYSLRSRFTEAFF
.	TRBD1	TRBV10-3	TRBJ2-1	TGTGCCGCTTCAGGGGGTCGGACCTCAGGGGAGCAGTTCTTC	CAASGGRTSGEQFF
once	TRBD1	TRBV4-1	TRBJ2-2	TGCGCCAGCAGCCGTTGGGACAGGAACACCGGGGAGCTGTTTTTT	CASSRWDRNTGELFF
.	TRBD2	TRBV7-9	TRBJ2-1	TGTGCCAGCAGTCCCTCTCGGGGGGTCACCTACAATGAGCAGTTCTTC	CASSPSRGVTYNEQFF
.	.	TRBV7-8	TRBJ1-3	TGTGCCAGCAGCTTAGATAGGGGGGGAAACACCATATATTTT	CASSLDRGGNTIYF
few	TRBD1	TRBV19	TRBJ2-7	TGTGCCAGTAGTGCCGTAAGGGACAGGGGGTACGAGCAGTACTTC	CASSAVRDRGYEQYF
.	.	TRBV19	TRBJ2-1	TGTGCCAGTAGTATCTCCGCGGGGAGCTCCTACAATGAGCAGTTCTTC	CASSISAGSSYNEQFF
.	.	TRBV7-3	TRBJ2-2	TGTGCCAGCAGCTTAACGGCGGGGTCAGCCGGGGAGCTGTTTTTT	CASSLTAGSAGELFF
once	TRBD1	TRBV9	TRBJ2-1	TGTGCCAGCAGCGTCACAGGGGGCAATGAGCAGTTCTTC	CASSVTGGNEQFF
.	TRBD1	TRBV7-2	TRBJ2-1	TGTGCCAGCAGCTTATATGCCAGGGGGTTGGATGAGCAGTTCTTC	CASSLYARGLDEQFF
.	.	TRBV4-1	TRBJ1-3	TGCGCCAGCAGCCAACCAATCGTGAGGGGAGGCGGAAACACCATATATTTT	CASSQPIVRGGGNTIYF
few	TRBD2	TRBV29-1	TRBJ2-3	TGCAGCGGGATACACCCGGGGGGGCCAGATACGCAGTATTTT	CSGIHPGGPDTQYF
once	.	TRBV4-1	TRBJ2-7	TGCGCCAGCAGCCAAGATCCGGGGAACGGGTACGAGCAGTACTTC	CASSQDPGNGYEQYF
.	TRBD1	TRBV6-2/TRBV6-3	TRBJ1-1	TGTGCCAGCAGCCGGGACAGGGGGCTTACTGAAGCTTTCTTT	CASSRDRGLTEAFF
.	.	TRBV18	TRBJ2-7	TGTGCCAGCTCCCTACAGGGTTTGGGCTACGAGCAGTACTTC	CASSLQGLGYEQYF
.	.	TRBV19	TRBJ1-1	TGTGCCAGTAGTTTGGGACAGAACACTGAAGCTTTCTTT	CASSLGQNTEAFF
.	TRBD1	TRBV6-5	TRBJ1-3	TGTGCCAGCAGGTTACAGGGGGATTTCGGAAACACCATATATTTT	CASRLQGDFGNTIYF
.	TRBD1	TRBV18	TRBJ2-3	TGTGCCAGCTCACCCAGGGACAGTAGTAGCACAGATACGCAGTATTTT	CASSPRDSSSTDTQYF
.	TRBD2	TRBV4-1	TRBJ2-5	TGCGCCAGCAGCCAAGATGATGGTAGCGGGGACCAAGAGACCCAGTACTTC	CASSQDDGSGDQETQYF
.	.	TRBV14	TRBJ1-2	TGTGCCAGCAGCCAAGATATGGCCTTCTATGGCTACACCTTC	CASSQDMAFYGYTF